These 13 T cell receptor beta chains came from one sample sequenced in a study of blood T cell repertoires in COVID-19. Produced via immunoSEQ multiplex PCR; TCRdb's table is partial and in-frame only. Among hundreds of thousands of clones listed, about 91% were seen once. Material for sequencing was peripheral blood. All receptors derive from a woman aged 50 to 60 with COVID-19, enrolled during active disease.

This rearrangement joins TRBV11-2 to TRBJ2-1, with 12 bases that match TRBD2. The V segment lost 5 bases and the J segment 1 base; nucleotides outside the gene matches: 9. The CDR3 has 18 residues. In germline, CDR1 is SGHAT, CDR2 FQNNGV. The CDR3 is CASSQLAGGQKSYNEQFF. The CDR3 region has the DNA TGTGCCAGCAGCCAACTAGCGGGGGGCCAGAAATCCTACAATGAGCAGTTCTTC.

This chain connects TRBV30 to TRBJ2-3, with D perhaps matching TRBD1 (6 bases). From germline, CDR1 is GTSNPN and CDR2 SVGIG (reference sequence). Between the trimmed V and J ends, which lost 8 bases and 5 bases, there was a span of 8 bases. The CDR3 is made up of 10 amino acids. CDR3 bases: TGTGCCCAAGGGGGAGATACGCAGTATTTT. Translated, it gives CAQGGDTQYF.

The table lists this clone with a count of one. The V and J genes are TRBV6-5 and TRBJ1-3; tentatively, D is TRBD1 (5 bases). Trimming removed 5 bases at V and 4 bases at J, with 15 bases between. Germline CDR1 and CDR2: MNHEY and SVGAGI. The CDR3 has 15 residues. The CDR3 DNA is TGTGCCAGCAGTCCCTACCCAGGGTCCGGAAACACCATATATTTT. Translated: CASSPYPGSGNTIYF.

Concerning this clone: One junction end disagrees with the germline gene, perhaps due to a read error. The V call is TRBV20-1, the J call TRBJ1-4; TRBD1 is a possible D gene (6 bases). Germline loops: CDR1 DFQATT, CDR2 SNEGSKA (reference sequence). The CDR3 runs 11 residues. The CDR3 bases are TGCAGTGCTACAAGGACAGACTCTACTCAATTT. Its protein product is CSATRTDSTQF.

The gene calls are TRBV19 and TRBJ2-5; 9 bases map to TRBD1. This CDR3 spans 14 amino acids. Germline V lookup: CDR1 LNHDA, CDR2 SQIVND (reference sequence). Trimming cost V 3 bases and J 4 bases; bases outside gene matches: 3. In nucleotides, the CDR3 is TGTGCCAGTAGTATTGGGACAGGGCGAGAGACCCAGTACTTC. Translated: CASSIGTGRETQYF.

The J gene is TRBJ1-1, the V gene TRBV6-1; 7 bases fit TRBD1. The CDR3 has 14 amino acids. CDR1 is MNHNS and CDR2 is SASEGT in the germline V gene. Trimming removed 2 bases from V and 11 bases from J; junction bases left unmatched: 11. Written as DNA, the CDR3 is TGTGCCAGCAGTGAACTGCAGGGGGAACGTGCCGCTTTCTTT. Translating gives CASSELQGERAAFF.

The V call is TRBV19, the J call TRBJ2-3, with 7 positions matching TRBD2. Looked up from germline, CDR1 is LNHDA and CDR2 is SQIVND (reference sequence). This CDR3 comprises 13 residues. Trimming removed 5 bases from V and 3 bases from J; junction bases left unmatched: 2. In nucleotides, the CDR3 is TGTGCCAGTAGTTGGGGAGGGACAGATACGCAGTATTTT. As protein: CASSWGGTDTQYF.

This chain uses TRBV19 with TRBJ1-2, with TRBD1 matching over 7 bases. With V trimmed by 0 bases and J by 3 bases, 1 base remained unmatched. The CDR3 has 14 amino acids. CDR1 LNHDA and CDR2 SQIVND come from the germline V gene (reference sequence). The CDR3 sequence is CASSIDRGDYGYTF. CDR3 nucleotides: TGTGCCAGTAGTATAGACAGGGGGGACTATGGCTACACCTTC.

This sequence joins TRBV4-1 and TRBJ1-5; D is ambiguous. The ends were cut back, 4 bases at V and 5 bases at J, with 18 bases in the middle. Germline CDR1 MGHRA, CDR2 YSYEKL. The CDR3 totals 16 residues. The CDR3 loop reads CASSPETTPGDQPQHF. The CDR3 DNA follows: TGCGCCAGCAGCCCTGAGACCACGCCCGGGGATCAGCCCCAGCATTTT.

The chain employs TRBV5-6 and TRBJ1-2; D remains ambiguous. Germline CDR1 reads SGHDT; CDR2 reads YYEEEE. This CDR3 is built from 14 residues. V was clipped by 1 base and J by 4 bases, with 11 bases between them. CDR3 bases: TGTGCCAGCAGCTTGAGTCGGGGAGGCTATGGCTACACCTTC. As protein: CASSLSRGGYGYTF.

The chain carries TRBV4-1 and TRBJ1-3; D is possibly TRBD1 (5 bases). V lost 4 bases to trimming and J lost 4 bases, with 11 bases between them. The V gene's germline CDR1 is MGHRA and CDR2 YSYEKL. The length of the CDR3 is 14 residues. The CDR3 loop is CASSPAGAGNTIYF. CDR3 in DNA: TGCGCCAGCAGCCCCGCTGGGGCGGGAAACACCATATATTTT.

V and J are TRBV3-1 (or the pseudogene TRBV3-2) and TRBJ1-2; tentatively, D is TRBD1 (6 bases). Germline V gene lookup returns CDR1 LGHDT and CDR2 YNNKEL (reference sequence). V was shortened by 1 base and J by 8 bases, with 23 bases between the two germline ends. This CDR3 has 17 residues. CDR3 in amino acids: CASSQGWDTTYGFGYTF. The CDR3 DNA reads TGTGCCAGCAGCCAAGGCTGGGACACCACCTATGGATTCGGCTACACCTTC.

This clone was picked up one time. This chain joins TRBV5-1 and TRBJ2-1; D remains unclear. Germline-derived CDR1 and CDR2 are SGHRS and YFSETQ. The CDR3 runs 14 residues. The V gene lost 0 bases and the J gene lost 1 base, with 5 bases spanning the gap. The CDR3 sequence is CASSLAVSYNEQFF. The CDR3 nucleotides read TGCGCCAGCAGCTTGGCAGTTTCCTACAATGAGCAGTTCTTC.